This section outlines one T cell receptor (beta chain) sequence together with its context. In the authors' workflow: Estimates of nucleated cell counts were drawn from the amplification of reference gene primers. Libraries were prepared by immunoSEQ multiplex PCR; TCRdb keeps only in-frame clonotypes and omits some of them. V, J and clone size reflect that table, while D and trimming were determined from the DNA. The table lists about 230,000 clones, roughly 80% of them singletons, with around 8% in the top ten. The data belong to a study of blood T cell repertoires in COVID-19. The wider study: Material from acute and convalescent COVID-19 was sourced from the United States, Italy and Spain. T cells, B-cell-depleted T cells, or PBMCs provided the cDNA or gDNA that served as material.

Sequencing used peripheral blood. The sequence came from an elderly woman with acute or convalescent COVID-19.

CDR3 coding DNA: TGTGCCAGCAGTTTATTGGGGCAGAGAATCTATGGCTACACCTTC. Its protein is CASSLLGQRIYGYTF. V and J are TRBV28 and TRBJ1-2; tentatively, D is TRBD1 (5 bases). This CDR3 has 15 residues. V dropped 1 base and J dropped 4 bases, with 13 bases sitting between them. CDR1 and CDR2 (germline): MDHEN, SYDVKM.